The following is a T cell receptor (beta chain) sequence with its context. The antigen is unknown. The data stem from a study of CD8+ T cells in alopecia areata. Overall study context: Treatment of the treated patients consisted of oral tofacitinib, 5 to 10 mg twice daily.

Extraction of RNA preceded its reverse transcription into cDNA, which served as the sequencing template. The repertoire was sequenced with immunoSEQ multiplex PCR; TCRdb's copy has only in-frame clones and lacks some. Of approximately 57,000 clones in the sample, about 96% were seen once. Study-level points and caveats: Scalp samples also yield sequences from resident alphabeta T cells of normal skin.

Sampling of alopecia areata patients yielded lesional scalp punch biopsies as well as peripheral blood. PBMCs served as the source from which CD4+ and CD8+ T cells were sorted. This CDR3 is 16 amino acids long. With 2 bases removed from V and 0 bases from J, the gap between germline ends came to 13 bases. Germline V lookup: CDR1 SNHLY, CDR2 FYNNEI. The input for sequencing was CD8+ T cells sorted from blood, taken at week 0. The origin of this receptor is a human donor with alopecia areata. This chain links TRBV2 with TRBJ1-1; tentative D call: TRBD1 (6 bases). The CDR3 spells CASSESQGRLNTEAFF. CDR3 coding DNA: TGTGCCAGCAGTGAAAGTCAGGGGCGATTGAACACTGAAGCTTTCTTT.